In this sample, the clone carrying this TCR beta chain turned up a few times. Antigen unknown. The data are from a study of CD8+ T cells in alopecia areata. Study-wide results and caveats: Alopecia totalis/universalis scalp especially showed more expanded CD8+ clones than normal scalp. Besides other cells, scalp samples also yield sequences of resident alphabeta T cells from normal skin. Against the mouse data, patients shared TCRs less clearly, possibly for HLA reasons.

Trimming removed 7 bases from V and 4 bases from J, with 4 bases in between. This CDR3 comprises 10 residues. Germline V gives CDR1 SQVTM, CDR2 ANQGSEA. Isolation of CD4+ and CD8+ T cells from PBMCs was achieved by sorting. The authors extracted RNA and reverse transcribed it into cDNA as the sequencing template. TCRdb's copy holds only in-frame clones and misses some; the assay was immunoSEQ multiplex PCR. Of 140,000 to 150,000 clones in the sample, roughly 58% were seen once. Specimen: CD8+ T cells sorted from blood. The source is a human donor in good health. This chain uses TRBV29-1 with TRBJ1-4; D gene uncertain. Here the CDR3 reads CSAFNEKLFF. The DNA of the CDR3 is TGCAGCGCGTTTAATGAAAAACTGTTTTTT.